The present T cell receptor beta chain was sequenced within a study of breast tumors, draining lymph nodes, adjacent tissues. Overall study results and limits: Findings are consistent with lymph node origin and intratumoral expansion of most tumor T cells. Tumors had less TCR diversity than lymph nodes, more than nontumor tissue. Tumor and nontumor repertoires were significantly more similar in luminal-like than in basal-like breast cancer. Data only fit, rather than demonstrated, lymph node origin of most tumor T cells.

Each CDR3 protein is one row after TCRdb ran MiXCR on the multiplex PCR reads. The table lists about 89,000 distinct CDR3 sequences, around 30% of them singletons. The lymph nodes were axillary draining lymph nodes from breast cancer patients. This clonotype was counted at least ten times. The antigen is not known. The V end lost 3 bases, the J end lost 5 bases, and 13 bases lay between the germline ends. Germline values: CDR1 KGHSH, CDR2 LQKENI. The CDR3 contains 15 residues. The source material was axillary lymph node tissue. The chain is built from TRBV18 and TRBJ2-2; the D call may be TRBD1 or TRBD2 (5 bases each). This receptor was taken from a female donor with breast cancer. Some clones in this sample may be carry-over from other donors' samples. CDR3 coding DNA: TGTGCCAGCTCACCGGGACCGCACGGTACCGGGGAGCTGTTTTTT. It specifies CASSPGPHGTGELFF.